The 31 T cell receptor beta chains given below trace back to one sample, sequenced in a study of cytomegalovirus exposure and HLA in healthy donors. The PCR had 60 Vbeta and 13 Jbeta primers. Sequenced by immunoSEQ multiplex PCR; TCRdb stores in-frame clones only, minus some. Of about 140,000 clones in the sample, around 75% are singletons; the top ten hold 1.2%. The sample consisted of PBMCs. The receptors come from a female donor in good health and CMV-seronegative.

The chain links TRBV7-9 to TRBJ2-1, with 10 bases that match TRBD2. The J segment lost 2 bases and the V segment lost 5 bases, leaving 9 bases of the junction unmatched. The CDR3 covers 17 residues. Germline CDR1 SEHNR, CDR2 FQNEAQ (reference sequence). This CDR3 reads CASSTNSGRSPYNEQFF. The CDR3 nucleotides read TGTGCCAGCAGCACTAATAGCGGGAGGTCCCCCTACAATGAGCAGTTCTTC.

The rearrangement uses TRBV5-1 and TRBJ2-2, with TRBD1 matching over 8 bases. Germline V gives CDR1 SGHRS, CDR2 YFSETQ. The junction had 8 bases not matched to a gene; V was cut back by 3 bases and J by 4 bases. CDR3 length: 16 residues. DNA of the CDR3: TGCGCCAGCAGCTACTCAGGGGGCCCGACCACCGGGGAGCTGTTTTTT. Translating it yields CASSYSGGPTTGELFF.

The genes are TRBV7-6 and TRBJ2-3, with a tentative D call TRBD2 (6 bases). The CDR3 length is 14 residues. Germline V gene lookup returns CDR1 SGHVS and CDR2 FNYEAQ. Trimming shortened V by 6 bases and J by 0 bases, and 10 bases separated the two germline ends. CDR3 DNA sequence: TGTGCCAGCAGTTTGAGCGGGAGCACAGATACGCAGTATTTT. Translated, it gives CASSLSGSTDTQYF.

The chain couples TRBV28 to TRBJ2-7, with D possibly TRBD2 on 7 matching bases. CDR3 length: 18 residues. The germline CDR1 and CDR2 sequences are MDHEN and SYDVKM. V shed 3 bases and J shed 3 bases, with 24 bases lying between them. DNA for the CDR3: TGTGCCAGCAGTTTCCGTGGAGGGGGAGGGCCGACTGGCTACGAGCAGTACTTC. This codes for CASSFRGGGGPTGYEQYF.

CDR3 amino acids: CASSPSMGGYVVQHF. CDR3 sequence (DNA): TGTGCCAGCAGCCCATCAATGGGAGGGTACGTGGTCCAGCATTTT. The V and J genes are TRBV6-5 and TRBJ1-5, with D unresolved. Germline V CDR1 and CDR2: MNHEY, SVGAGI. CDR3 length: 15 amino acids. V lost 6 bases to trimming and J lost 12 bases, with 24 bases between them.

The table lists this clone with a few counts. This chain uses TRBV5-1 with TRBJ1-5; perhaps TRBD1 as D (6 bases). CDR1 and CDR2 from the germline V gene are SGHRS and YFSETQ. The CDR3 consists of 15 residues. V lost 5 bases and J lost 5, with 17 bases in between. Here the CDR3 reads CASSFGLAGDQPQHF. CDR3 DNA sequence: TGCGCCAGCAGTTTCGGGTTGGCAGGGGATCAGCCCCAGCATTTT.

The chain has TRBV2 and TRBJ1-1; TRBD1 aligns across 11 bases. Germline loops: CDR1 SNHLY, CDR2 FYNNEI. The V and J ends lost 4 bases and 4 bases, in that order; junction bases with no gene match: 5. The CDR3 spans 15 residues. CDR3 sequence: CASSGRDRGGTEAFF. CDR3 nucleotides: TGTGCCAGCAGTGGCCGGGACAGGGGGGGCACTGAAGCTTTCTTT.

The rearrangement uses TRBV4-2 and TRBJ2-5; TRBD2 matches 10 bases. This CDR3 comprises 15 residues. Per germline, CDR1 LGHNA and CDR2 YNFKEQ. V lost 0 bases to trimming and J lost 4 bases; unmatched junction nucleotides: 2. CDR3 residues: CASSQEGTSAETQYF. CDR3 DNA: TGTGCCAGCAGCCAAGAGGGGACTAGCGCAGAGACCCAGTACTTC.

V is TRBV29-1 and J is TRBJ2-1; 7 bases align to TRBD2. V shed 7 bases and J 8 bases; nucleotides not matched to a gene: 8. The CDR3 is made up of 12 amino acids. Per the germline V gene, CDR1 is SQVTM and CDR2 is ANQGSEA. The CDR3 DNA is TGCAGCGCCGGGGGGACCCCATATGAGCAGTTCTTC. Protein: CSAGGTPYEQFF.

V and J are TRBV6-1 and TRBJ2-7, with 8 bases identical to TRBD1. This CDR3 is built from 15 residues. V gave up 2 bases and J gave up 0 bases; unmatched junction bases: 3. Germline V gene sequence: CDR1 MNHNS, CDR2 SASEGT. The CDR3 DNA follows: TGTGCCAGCAGTGAACCGGGACAGGCCTCCTACGAGCAGTACTTC. Its translation is CASSEPGQASYEQYF.

CDR3 residues: CASSLSGYGYTF. The CDR3 DNA follows: TGTGCCAGCAGTTTATCAGGGTATGGCTACACCTTC. The J gene is TRBJ1-2, the V gene TRBV7-9; perhaps TRBD1 as D (5 bases). The V gene's germline CDR1 is SEHNR and CDR2 FQNEAQ (reference sequence). This CDR3 has 12 residues. Trimming pared 6 bases from V and 5 bases from J, leaving 10 bases between.

This clone turned up a few times. This sequence joins TRBV11-3 and TRBJ2-1; 9 positions match TRBD2. Per the germline V gene, CDR1 is SGHNT and CDR2 is YENEEA. The CDR3 is made up of 15 amino acids. After removal of 2 bases from V and 7 bases from J, the junction contained 6 bases not matched to a gene. The chain's CDR3 is CASSLLTSGPNEQFF. The CDR3 bases are TGTGCCAGCAGCTTACTGACTAGCGGACCTAATGAGCAGTTCTTC.

This CDR3 reads CASSSQAGQYF. CDR3 bases: TGTGCCAGCAGTTCCCAAGCGGGCCAGTACTTC. This sequence joins TRBV28 and TRBJ2-5; D is perhaps TRBD2 (6 bases). The CDR3 runs to 11 residues. The V gene lost 4 bases and the J gene lost 10 bases, with 10 bases spanning the gap. Germline V gives CDR1 MDHEN, CDR2 SYDVKM.

A single count supports this clone. V usage is TRBV7-8 and J usage is TRBJ2-3, with 10 bases aligning to TRBD2. The CDR3 contains 18 residues. V lost 1 base, J lost 4 bases, and 11 bases stayed unmatched. Germline CDR1 is SGHVS and CDR2 is FQNEAQ. CDR3 amino acids: CASSLERPGLAIADTQYF. The CDR3 bases are TGTGCCAGCAGCTTAGAGAGGCCGGGACTAGCGATCGCAGATACGCAGTATTTT.

The rearrangement links TRBV28 to TRBJ2-7, with D possibly being TRBD2 (5 bases). The ends were cut back, 3 bases at V and 0 bases at J, with 9 bases in the middle. Per the germline V gene, CDR1 is MDHEN and CDR2 is SYDVKM. The CDR3 loop spans 14 amino acids. The CDR3 DNA follows: TGTGCCAGCAGTTTTCGAGGGAGCTCCTACGAGCAGTACTTC. Protein: CASSFRGSSYEQYF.

The rearrangement links TRBV29-1 to TRBJ2-3, with TRBD1 matching 7 bases. CDR1 is SQVTM, CDR2 ANQGSEA, per germline. Trimming removed 6 bases from V and 5 bases from J; junction bases left unmatched: 11. This CDR3 is built from 14 residues. The CDR3, as DNA: TGCAGCGTAGTAAATTCAGGGGGAGTAGATACGCAGTATTTT. It translates to CSVVNSGGVDTQYF.

The chain links TRBV27 to TRBJ2-5, with D possibly matching TRBD2 (5 bases). This CDR3 region has 15 residues. V lost 4 bases to trimming and J lost 5 bases, with 17 bases between them. Germline V lookup: CDR1 MNHEY, CDR2 SMNVEV (reference sequence). This CDR3 is CASSSPGRHWETQYF. The CDR3 DNA reads as TGTGCCAGCAGTTCCCCGGGAAGACACTGGGAGACCCAGTACTTC.

This CDR3 is CASSQLAGGKTDTQYF. CDR3 bases: TGTGCCAGCAGCCAACTAGCGGGAGGAAAAACAGATACGCAGTATTTT. The V call is TRBV14, the J call TRBJ2-3; 11 nucleotides agree with TRBD2. Trimming cost V 2 bases and J 3 bases; bases outside gene matches: 4. This CDR3 has 16 amino acids. The germline V gene encodes CDR1 SGHDN and CDR2 FVKESK.

This chain joins TRBV18 and TRBJ1-6; D is unresolved. Trimming stripped 2 bases from V and 0 bases from J, with 8 bases between. This CDR3 comprises 16 residues. The germline CDR1 and CDR2 sequences are KGHSH and LQKENI. CDR3 in DNA: TGTGCCAGCTCACCAGGCCGAAACTCCTATAATTCACCCCTCCACTTT. Its protein product is CASSPGRNSYNSPLHF.

The J gene is TRBJ1-2, the V gene TRBV29-1; no reliable D call. The V gene lost 4 bases and the J gene lost 7 bases, with 10 bases spanning the gap. The CDR3 is 11 amino acids. Germline-derived CDR1 and CDR2 are SQVTM and ANQGSEA. The CDR3 loop reads CSVGRNLGYTF. For the CDR3, the DNA is TGCAGCGTTGGCAGGAACCTTGGCTACACCTTC.

The chain couples TRBV28 to TRBJ2-7; 8 bases match TRBD2. V lost 5 bases and J lost 5; bases outside the gene matches: 5. The CDR3 is made up of 13 amino acids. Germline V gene sequence: CDR1 MDHEN, CDR2 SYDVKM. This CDR3 reads CASSKREMNEQYF. CDR3 bases: TGTGCCAGCAGTAAGCGGGAGATGAACGAGCAGTACTTC.

This chain connects TRBV30 to TRBJ1-2; possible D gene TRBD1, 6 bases. Trimming pared 0 bases from V and 4 bases from J, leaving 12 bases between. The CDR3 loop spans 14 amino acids. Germline CDR1 GTSNPN, CDR2 SVGIG (reference sequence). CDR3: CAWSVRKGVYGYTF. The DNA for the CDR3 is TGTGCCTGGAGTGTACGTAAGGGGGTCTATGGCTACACCTTC.

The chain links TRBV2 to TRBJ2-3, with D possibly matching TRBD1 (5 bases). Trimming left V 8 bases short and J 1 base short, with 16 bases between. The CDR3 has 15 amino acids. Germline CDR1 and CDR2: SNHLY and FYNNEI. The CDR3 sequence: CASLQGGTRTDTQYF. The CDR3 DNA sequence: TGTGCCAGCCTTCAGGGCGGTACCCGCACAGATACGCAGTATTTT.

This clone turned up a few times. V gene TRBV30 combines with J gene TRBJ1-5, with TRBD1 as a possible D gene (6 bases). Germline lookup yields CDR1 GTSNPN and CDR2 SVGIG (reference sequence). The CDR3 length is 13 residues. V gave up 2 bases and J gave up 6 bases, with 11 bases separating them. The CDR3 coding sequence is TGTGCCTGGAGTCCGACAGGAGGTCAGCCCCAGCATTTT. Its protein is CAWSPTGGQPQHF.

This chain connects TRBV11-2 to TRBJ1-5; no clear D. The CDR3 runs 15 residues. The germline V gene encodes CDR1 SGHAT and CDR2 FQNNGV. Trimming took off 0 bases at V and 0 bases at J, with 6 bases between the two ends. The CDR3 loop is CASSLDNGSNQPQHF. The CDR3 nucleotides are TGTGCCAGCAGCTTAGATAACGGTAGCAATCAGCCCCAGCATTTT.

This chain joins TRBV6-1 and TRBJ2-7, with TRBD1 matching over 8 bases. Germline lookup yields CDR1 MNHNS and CDR2 SASEGT. The CDR3 spans 15 residues. J lost 5 bases, V lost 2 bases, and 8 bases had no gene match. This chain's CDR3 is CASSETRTGLDEQYF. The CDR3 DNA follows: TGTGCCAGCAGTGAAACCAGGACAGGGCTCGACGAGCAGTACTTC.

The chain couples TRBV25-1 to TRBJ2-1, with TRBD2 as a possible D gene (6 bases). Trimming removed 3 bases from V and 7 bases from J, with 10 bases in between. CDR1 and CDR2 (germline): MGHDK, SYGVNS. The CDR3 loop spans 13 amino acids. CDR3 sequence (DNA): TGTGCCAGCAGTGACTTCGGGAGAAATGAGCAGTTCTTC. Protein: CASSDFGRNEQFF.

The CDR3 nucleotides read TGTGCCAGCAGAGCCACAGGAAGTGGTTCCTACGAGCAGTACTTC. Translation gives CASRATGSGSYEQYF. The J gene is TRBJ2-7, the V gene TRBV28; D is possibly TRBD1 (5 bases). Germline CDR1 MDHEN, CDR2 SYDVKM. The germline V and J ends were trimmed by 6 bases and 1 base, with 16 bases remaining between them. The CDR3 is 15 amino acids.

Comments on this clone: Relative to the germline gene, one junction end is altered; a read error may explain this. The genes are TRBV2 and TRBJ1-1, with 9 bases aligning to TRBD1. Germline loops: CDR1 SNHLY, CDR2 FYNNEI. This CDR3 contains 16 residues. The CDR3 sequence: CACRRRDRVGGTEAFF. DNA of the CDR3: TGTGCCTGCAGACGCCGGGACAGGGTAGGAGGCACTGAAGCTTTCTTT.

The CDR3 loop reads CASSRLAGAYEQYF. The DNA for the CDR3 is TGTGCCAGCAGCAGACTAGCGGGAGCCTACGAGCAGTACTTC. The chain links TRBV27 to TRBJ2-7; 12 positions agree with TRBD2. The germline CDR1 and CDR2 sequences are MNHEY and SMNVEV (reference sequence). V lost 6 bases to trimming and J lost 2 bases; unmatched junction nucleotides: 2. This CDR3 is built from 14 residues.

The chain couples TRBV5-1 to TRBJ2-2, with 14 bases identical to TRBD2. The CDR3 runs 15 residues. Trimming at V came to 4 bases and at J to 8 bases, leaving 4 bases not matched to a gene. The germline V gene has CDR1 SGHRS and CDR2 YFSETQ. The CDR3 region has the DNA TGCGCCAGCAGCACGGGACTAGCGGGAGCTGGGGAGCTGTTTTTT. Translating it yields CASSTGLAGAGELFF.